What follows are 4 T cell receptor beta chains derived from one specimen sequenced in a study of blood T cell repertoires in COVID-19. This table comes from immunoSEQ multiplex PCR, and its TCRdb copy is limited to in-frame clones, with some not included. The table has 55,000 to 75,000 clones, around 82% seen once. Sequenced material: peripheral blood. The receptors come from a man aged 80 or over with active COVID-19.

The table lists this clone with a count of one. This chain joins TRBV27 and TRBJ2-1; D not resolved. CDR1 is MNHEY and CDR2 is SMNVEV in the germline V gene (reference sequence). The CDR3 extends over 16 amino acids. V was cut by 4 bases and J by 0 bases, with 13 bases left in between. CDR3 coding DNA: TGTGCCAGCAGTTCTGGTGGGCTCAGCTCCTACAATGAGCAGTTCTTC. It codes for CASSSGGLSSYNEQFF.

This CDR3 reads CASSLGPEDREAFF. DNA of the CDR3: TGTGCCAGCAGCTTAGGCCCAGAGGACAGGGAAGCTTTCTTT. This chain connects TRBV7-2 to TRBJ1-1; TRBD1 agrees at 7 bases. Germline-derived CDR1 and CDR2 are SGHTA and FQGNSA. The CDR3 contains 14 residues. J lost 8 bases, V lost 1 base, and 7 bases had no gene match. Full variable domain (rest looked up from reference TRBV7-2 and TRBJ1-1): GAGVSQSPSNKVTEKGKDVELRCDPISGHTALYWYRQSLGQGLEFLIYFQGNSAPDKSGLPSDRFSAERTGGSVSTLTIQRTQQEDSAVYLCASSLGPEDREAFFGQGTRLTVV.

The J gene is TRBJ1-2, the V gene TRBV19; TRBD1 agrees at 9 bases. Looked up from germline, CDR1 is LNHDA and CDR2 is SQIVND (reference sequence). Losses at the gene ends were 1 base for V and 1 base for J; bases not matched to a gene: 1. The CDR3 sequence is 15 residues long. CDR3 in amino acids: CASSIGDRVNYGYTF. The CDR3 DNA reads TGTGCCAGTAGTATAGGGGACAGGGTTAACTATGGCTACACCTTC.

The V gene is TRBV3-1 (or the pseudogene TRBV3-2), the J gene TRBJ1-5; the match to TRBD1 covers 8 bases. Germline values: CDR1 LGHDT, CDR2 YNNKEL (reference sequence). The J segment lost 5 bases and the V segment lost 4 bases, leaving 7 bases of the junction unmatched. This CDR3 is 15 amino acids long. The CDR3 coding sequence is TGTGCCAGCAGCCGGGACAGGAACCCCCATCAGCCCCAGCATTTT. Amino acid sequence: CASSRDRNPHQPQHF.